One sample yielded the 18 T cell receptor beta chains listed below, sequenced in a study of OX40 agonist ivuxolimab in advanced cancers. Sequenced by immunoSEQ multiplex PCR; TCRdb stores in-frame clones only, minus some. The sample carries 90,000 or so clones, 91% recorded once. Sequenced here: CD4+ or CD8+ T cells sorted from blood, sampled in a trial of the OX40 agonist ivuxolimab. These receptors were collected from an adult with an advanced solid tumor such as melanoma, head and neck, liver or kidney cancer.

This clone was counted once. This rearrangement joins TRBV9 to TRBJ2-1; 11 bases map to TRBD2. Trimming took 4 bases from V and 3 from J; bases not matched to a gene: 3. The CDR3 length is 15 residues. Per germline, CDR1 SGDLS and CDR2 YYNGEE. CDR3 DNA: TGTGCCAGCAGCCGAACTAGCGGGAGCTACAATGAGCAGTTCTTC. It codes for CASSRTSGSYNEQFF.

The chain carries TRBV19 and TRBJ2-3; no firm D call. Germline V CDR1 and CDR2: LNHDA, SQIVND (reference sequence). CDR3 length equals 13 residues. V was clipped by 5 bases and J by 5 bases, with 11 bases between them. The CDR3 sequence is CASSGAFGDTQYF. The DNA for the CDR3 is TGTGCCAGTAGTGGTGCCTTCGGAGATACGCAGTATTTT.

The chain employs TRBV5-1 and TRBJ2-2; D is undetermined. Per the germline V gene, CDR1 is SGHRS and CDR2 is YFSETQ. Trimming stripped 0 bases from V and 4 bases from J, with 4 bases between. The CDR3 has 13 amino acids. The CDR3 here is CASSLGSTGELFF. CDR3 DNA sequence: TGCGCCAGCAGCTTGGGTAGCACCGGGGAGCTGTTTTTT. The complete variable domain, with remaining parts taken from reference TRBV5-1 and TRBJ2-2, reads KAGVTQTPRYLIKTRGQQVTLSCSPISGHRSVSWYQQTPGQGLQFLFEYFSETQRNKGNFPGRFSGRQFSNSRSEMNVSTLELGDSALYLCASSLGSTGELFFGEGSRLTVL.

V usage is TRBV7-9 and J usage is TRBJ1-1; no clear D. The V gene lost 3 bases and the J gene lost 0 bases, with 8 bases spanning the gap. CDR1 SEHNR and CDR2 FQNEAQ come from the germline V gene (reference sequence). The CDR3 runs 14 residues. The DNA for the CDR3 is TGTGCCAGCAGCTTCTCGGGCATGAACACTGAAGCTTTCTTT. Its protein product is CASSFSGMNTEAFF.

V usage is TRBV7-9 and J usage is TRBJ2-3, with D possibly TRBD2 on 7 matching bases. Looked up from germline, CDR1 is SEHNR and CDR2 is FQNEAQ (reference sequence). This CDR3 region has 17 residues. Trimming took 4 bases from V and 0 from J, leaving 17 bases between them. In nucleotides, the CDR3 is TGTGCCAGCAGCTCCCGGGGGGACACCCCTAGCACAGATACGCAGTATTTT. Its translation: CASSSRGDTPSTDTQYF.

The CDR3 loop reads CASSWTVSLSADTQYF. In nucleotides, the CDR3 is TGCGCCAGCAGCTGGACTGTCAGTCTTTCTGCAGATACGCAGTATTTT. The rearrangement joins TRBV5-1 to TRBJ2-3; maybe TRBD2 (5 bases). There are 16 residues in the CDR3. Per the germline V gene, CDR1 is SGHRS and CDR2 is YFSETQ. The V end lost 3 bases, the J end lost 4 bases, and 18 bases lay between the germline ends.

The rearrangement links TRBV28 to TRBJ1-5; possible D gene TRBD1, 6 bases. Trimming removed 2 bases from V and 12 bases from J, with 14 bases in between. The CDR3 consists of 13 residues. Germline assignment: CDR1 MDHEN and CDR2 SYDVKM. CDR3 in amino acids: CASSLPPQGIQHF. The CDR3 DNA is TGTGCCAGCAGTTTACCCCCACAGGGTATCCAGCATTTT. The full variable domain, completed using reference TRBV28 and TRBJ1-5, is DVKVTQSSRYLVKRTGEKVFLECVQDMDHENMFWYRQDPGLGLRLIYFSYDVKMKEKGDIPEGYSVSREKKERFSLILESASTNQTSMYLCASSLPPQGIQHFGDGTRLSIL.

The DNA of the CDR3 is TGTGCCAGCAGTTTAACGTATGAGGGGGCGCGGCAGCCCCAGCATTTT. Translating gives CASSLTYEGARQPQHF. The gene calls are TRBV27 and TRBJ1-5, with 7 nucleotides matching TRBD1. The length of the CDR3 is 16 residues. V dropped 2 bases and J dropped 7; count of bases not matched to a gene: 11. The germline V gene has CDR1 MNHEY and CDR2 SMNVEV (reference sequence).

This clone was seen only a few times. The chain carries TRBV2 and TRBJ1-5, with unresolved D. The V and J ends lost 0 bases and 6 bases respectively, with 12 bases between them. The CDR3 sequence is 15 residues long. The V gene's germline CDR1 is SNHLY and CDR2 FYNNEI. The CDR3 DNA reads TGTGCCAGCAGTGAAGCGCGGTTTAGAGGTCAGCCCCAGCATTTT. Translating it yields CASSEARFRGQPQHF.

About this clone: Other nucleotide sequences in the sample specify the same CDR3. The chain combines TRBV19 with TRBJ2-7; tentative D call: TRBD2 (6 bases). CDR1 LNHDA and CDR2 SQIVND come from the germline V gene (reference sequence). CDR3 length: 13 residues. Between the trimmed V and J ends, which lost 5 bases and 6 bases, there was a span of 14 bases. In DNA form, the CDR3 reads TGTGCCAGTAGTCCTCCGGACTACTTCGAGCAGTACTTC. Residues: CASSPPDYFEQYF.

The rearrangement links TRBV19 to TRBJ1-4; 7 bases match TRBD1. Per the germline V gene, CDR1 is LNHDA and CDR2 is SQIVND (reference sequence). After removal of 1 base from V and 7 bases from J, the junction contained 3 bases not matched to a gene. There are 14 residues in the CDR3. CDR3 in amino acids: CASSIGQGTEKLFF. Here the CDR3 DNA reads TGTGCCAGTAGTATAGGACAGGGTACTGAAAAACTGTTTTTT.

CDR3 region: CASSQGTGSGTEAFF. The CDR3 region has the DNA TGTGCCAGCAGCCAGGGGACAGGGTCGGGCACTGAAGCTTTCTTT. The V call is TRBV14, the J call TRBJ1-1, with 9 bases that match TRBD1. The CDR3 loop spans 15 amino acids. Germline V CDR1 and CDR2: SGHDN, FVKESK. Trimming cost V 3 bases and J 4 bases; bases outside gene matches: 6.

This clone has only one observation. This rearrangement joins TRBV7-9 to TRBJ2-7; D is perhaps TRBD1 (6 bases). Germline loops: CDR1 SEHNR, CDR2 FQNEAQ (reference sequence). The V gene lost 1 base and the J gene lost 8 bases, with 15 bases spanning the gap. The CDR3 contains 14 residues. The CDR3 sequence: CASSLEITGWQQYF. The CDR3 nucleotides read TGTGCCAGCAGCTTAGAGATAACAGGGTGGCAGCAGTACTTC.

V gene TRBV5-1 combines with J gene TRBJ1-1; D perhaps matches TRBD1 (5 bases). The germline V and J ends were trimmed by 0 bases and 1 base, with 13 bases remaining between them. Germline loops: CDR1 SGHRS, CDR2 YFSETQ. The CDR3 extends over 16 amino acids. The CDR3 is CASSLVGGMGNTEAFF. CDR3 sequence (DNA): TGCGCCAGCAGCTTGGTGGGGGGTATGGGGAACACTGAAGCTTTCTTT.

CDR3 coding DNA: TGTGCCATCAGTGAGCTCCCCCCGGACAGCCCTGGAAACACCATATATTTT. Protein: CAISELPPDSPGNTIYF. V is TRBV10-3 and J is TRBJ1-3; possibly TRBD1 for D (6 bases). The CDR3 contains 17 residues. Germline values: CDR1 ENHRY, CDR2 SYGVKD. Between the trimmed V and J ends, which lost 2 bases and 2 bases, there was a span of 16 bases.

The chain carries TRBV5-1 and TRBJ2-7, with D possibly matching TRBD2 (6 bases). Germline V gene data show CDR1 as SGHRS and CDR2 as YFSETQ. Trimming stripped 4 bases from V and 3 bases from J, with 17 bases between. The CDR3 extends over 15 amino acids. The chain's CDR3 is CASSREGGASYEQYF. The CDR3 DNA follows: TGCGCCAGCAGCAGAGAGGGAGGTGCGAGCTACGAGCAGTACTTC. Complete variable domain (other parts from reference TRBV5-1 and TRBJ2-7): KAGVTQTPRYLIKTRGQQVTLSCSPISGHRSVSWYQQTPGQGLQFLFEYFSETQRNKGNFPGRFSGRQFSNSRSEMNVSTLELGDSALYLCASSREGGASYEQYFGPGTRLTVT.

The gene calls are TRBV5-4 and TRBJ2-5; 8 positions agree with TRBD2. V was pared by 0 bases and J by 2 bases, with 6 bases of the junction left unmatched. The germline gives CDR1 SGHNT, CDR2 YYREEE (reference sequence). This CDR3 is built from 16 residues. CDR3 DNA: TGTGCCAGCAGCTTGGATCTGTTAGCGGGACAAGAGACCCAGTACTTC. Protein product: CASSLDLLAGQETQYF.

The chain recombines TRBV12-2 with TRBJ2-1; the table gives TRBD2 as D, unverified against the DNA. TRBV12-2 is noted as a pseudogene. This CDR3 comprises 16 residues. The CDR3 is CASRLAGDIDHNEQFF. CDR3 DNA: TGTGCAAGTCGCTTAGCGGGAGACATAGACCACAATGAGCAGTTCTTC.